A single sample is the source of the 9 T cell receptor beta chains below, sequenced in a study of blood T cell repertoires in COVID-19 (dated by TCRdb to 2020 to 2021). The receptor library was made with the immunoSEQ multiplex PCR assay. The immuneACCESS repertoire file appears here via TCRdb, limited to in-frame rearrangements. These files lack a portion of the clones; in checked studies, under half of the deficit traces to unresolved V genes, and the cause of the others is not known. The sample includes some 490,000 clones, with approximately 86% observed a single time. In total, the top ten clones hold 7% to 10% of the sample. Specimen: PBMCs or T cells enriched from blood (not recorded which). These receptors originate from an older woman who had recovered from COVID-19.

In DNA form, the CDR3 reads TGTGCCACCTCCGAGGGGGGGGCACTCCAGCCCCAGCATTTT. Translation gives CATSEGGALQPQHF. This rearrangement joins TRBV24-1 to TRBJ1-5, with D perhaps matching TRBD1 (6 bases). The germline CDR1 and CDR2 sequences are KGHDR and SFDVKD. The CDR3 is 14 residues long. Deletions cut 9 bases from V and 7 bases from J, with 18 bases between.

This chain links TRBV7-6 with TRBJ1-3, with unresolved D. Germline CDR1 SGHVS, CDR2 FNYEAQ. V was shortened by 5 bases and J by 0 bases, with 11 bases between the two germline ends. The CDR3 totals 15 residues. The DNA for the CDR3 is TGTGCCAGCAGCCCGACACGGGACTCTGGAAACACCATATATTTT. This encodes CASSPTRDSGNTIYF. Filled out from reference TRBV7-6 and TRBJ1-3, the complete variable domain reads GAGVSQSPRYKVTKRGQDVALRCDPISGHVSLYWYRQALGQGPEFLTYFNYEAQQDKSGLPNDRFSAERPEGSISTLTIQRTEQRDSAMYRCASSPTRDSGNTIYFGEGSWLTVV.

This chain connects TRBV6-5 to TRBJ2-5; D ambiguous. V was clipped by 4 bases and J by 3 bases, with 9 bases between them. The V gene's germline CDR1 is MNHEY and CDR2 SVGAGI. This CDR3 is 13 amino acids long. CDR3 sequence: CASSFQNEETQYF. CDR3 nucleotides: TGTGCCAGCAGTTTCCAAAATGAAGAGACCCAGTACTTC.

This clone appeared once. Other DNA sequences in the sample encode the same CDR3. The chain is built from TRBV27 and TRBJ2-7, with TRBD1 matching 10 bases. The V gene end was trimmed by 8 bases and the J gene end by 3 bases; junction bases not matched to a gene: 1. Germline values: CDR1 MNHEY, CDR2 SMNVEV (reference sequence). This CDR3 comprises 12 residues. The CDR3 DNA sequence: TGTGCCAGCCGGGACAGGGGCTACGAGCAGTACTTC. This sequence encodes CASRDRGYEQYF.

This chain links TRBV5-1 with TRBJ2-5; D remains ambiguous. The CDR3 sequence is 14 residues long. Trimming took 4 bases from V and 4 from J, leaving 14 bases between them. Germline V gene lookup returns CDR1 SGHRS and CDR2 YFSETQ. The CDR3 reads CASSPTTARETQYF. The CDR3 DNA is TGCGCCAGCAGCCCTACGACTGCGCGAGAGACCCAGTACTTC.

This clone turned up a few times. The chain carries TRBV4-2 and TRBJ1-2; D unresolved. This CDR3 region has 16 residues. Per the germline V gene, CDR1 is LGHNA and CDR2 is YNFKEQ. Trimming pared 0 bases from V and 2 bases from J, leaving 13 bases between. This chain's CDR3 is CASSQDLWTGNYGYTF. The CDR3 region has the DNA TGTGCCAGCAGCCAAGATCTCTGGACGGGAAACTATGGCTACACCTTC.

V gene TRBV7-9 combines with J gene TRBJ2-3, with a tentative D call TRBD1 (5 bases). V was cut by 6 bases and J by 0 bases, with 10 bases left in between. The CDR3 runs 14 residues. CDR1 SEHNR and CDR2 FQNEAQ come from the germline V gene (reference sequence). Here the CDR3 DNA reads TGTGCCAGCAGAGTAGGGGTTAGCACAGATACGCAGTATTTT. Translating gives CASRVGVSTDTQYF.

The chain couples TRBV4-1 to TRBJ2-3; 13 bases align to TRBD2. Germline V CDR1 and CDR2: MGHRA, YSYEKL. The CDR3 runs to 20 residues. Trimming took 3 bases from V and 3 from J; bases not matched to a gene: 15. The chain's CDR3 is CASSQPPTSGGAGETDTQYF. The CDR3 DNA reads TGCGCCAGCAGCCAGCCCCCTACTAGCGGGGGGGCCGGGGAGACAGATACGCAGTATTTT.

The chain employs TRBV9 and TRBJ2-3; possibly TRBD2 for D (5 bases). V was cut by 0 bases and J by 8 bases, with 13 bases left in between. Germline lookup yields CDR1 SGDLS and CDR2 YYNGEE. This CDR3 contains 14 residues. CDR3 in DNA: TGTGCCAGCAGCGTAGCCAGGACTGAGAGTACGCAGTATTTT. Translating gives CASSVARTESTQYF.